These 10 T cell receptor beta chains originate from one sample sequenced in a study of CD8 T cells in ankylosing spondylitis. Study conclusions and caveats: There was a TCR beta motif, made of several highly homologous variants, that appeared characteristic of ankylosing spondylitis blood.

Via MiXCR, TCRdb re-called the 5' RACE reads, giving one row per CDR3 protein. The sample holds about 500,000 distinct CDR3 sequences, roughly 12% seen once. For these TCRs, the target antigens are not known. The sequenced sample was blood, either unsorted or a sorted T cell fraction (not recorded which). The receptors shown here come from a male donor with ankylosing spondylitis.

In nucleotides, the CDR3 is TGTGCCAGCAGTCCCGGGACAGGGGAAAATGGCTACACCTTC. Protein product: CASSPGTGENGYTF. The rearrangement uses TRBV6-1 and TRBJ1-2; 10 bases fit TRBD1. V lost 5 bases, J lost 6 bases, and 6 bases stayed unmatched. CDR3 size: 14 residues. Germline-derived CDR1 and CDR2 are MNHNS and SASEGT.

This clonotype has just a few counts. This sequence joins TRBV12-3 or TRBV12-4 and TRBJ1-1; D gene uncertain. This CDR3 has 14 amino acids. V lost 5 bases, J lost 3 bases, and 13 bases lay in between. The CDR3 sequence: CASSPRRRDTEAFF. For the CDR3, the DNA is TGTGCCAGCAGTCCCAGACGGAGAGACACTGAAGCTTTCTTT.

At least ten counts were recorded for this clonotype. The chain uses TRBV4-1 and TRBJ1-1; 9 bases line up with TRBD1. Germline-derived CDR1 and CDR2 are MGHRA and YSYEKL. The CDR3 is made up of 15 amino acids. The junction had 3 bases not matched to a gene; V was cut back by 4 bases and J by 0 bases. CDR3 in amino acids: CASSPWTGVNTEAFF. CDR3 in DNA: TGCGCCAGCAGCCCTTGGACAGGGGTGAACACTGAAGCTTTCTTT.

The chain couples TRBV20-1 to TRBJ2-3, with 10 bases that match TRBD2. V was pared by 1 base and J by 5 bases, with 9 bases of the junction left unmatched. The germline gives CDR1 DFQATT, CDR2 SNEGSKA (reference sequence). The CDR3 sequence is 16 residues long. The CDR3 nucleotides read TGCAGTGCTAGAGGTTTTAGCGGGAGGTATTTAGATACGCAGTATTTT. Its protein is CSARGFSGRYLDTQYF.

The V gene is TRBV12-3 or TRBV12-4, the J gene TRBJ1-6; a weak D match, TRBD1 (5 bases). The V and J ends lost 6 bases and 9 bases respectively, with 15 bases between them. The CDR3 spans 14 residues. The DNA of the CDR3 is TGTGCCAGCAGACGGGACTTGGCGGTTTCACCCCTCCACTTT. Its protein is CASRRDLAVSPLHF.

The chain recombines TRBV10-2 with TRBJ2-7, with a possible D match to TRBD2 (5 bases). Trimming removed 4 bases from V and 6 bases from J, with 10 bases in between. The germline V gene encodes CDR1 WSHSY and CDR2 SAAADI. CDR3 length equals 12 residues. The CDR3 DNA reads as TGCGCCAGCAGTGGTAATAGCGCCGAGCAGTACTTC. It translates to CASSGNSAEQYF.

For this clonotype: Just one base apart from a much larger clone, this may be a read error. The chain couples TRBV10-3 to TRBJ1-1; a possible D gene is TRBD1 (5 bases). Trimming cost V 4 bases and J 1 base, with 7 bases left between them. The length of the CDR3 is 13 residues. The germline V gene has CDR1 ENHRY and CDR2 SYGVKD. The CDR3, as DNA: TGTGCCATCAGTGTGGGGGGGAACACTGAAGCTTTCTTT. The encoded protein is CAISVGGNTEAFF.

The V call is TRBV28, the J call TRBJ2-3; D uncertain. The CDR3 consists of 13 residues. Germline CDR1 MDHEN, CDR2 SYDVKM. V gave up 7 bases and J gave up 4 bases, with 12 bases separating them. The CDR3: CASTSSIADTQYF. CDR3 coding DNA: TGTGCCAGCACCTCAAGTATCGCAGATACGCAGTATTTT.

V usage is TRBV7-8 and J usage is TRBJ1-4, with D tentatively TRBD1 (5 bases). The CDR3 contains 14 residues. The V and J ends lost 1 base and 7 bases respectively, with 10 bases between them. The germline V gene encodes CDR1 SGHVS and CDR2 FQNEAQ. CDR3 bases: TGTGCCAGCAGCTTAGTCAGGGCGGGTGAAAAACTGTTTTTT. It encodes CASSLVRAGEKLFF.

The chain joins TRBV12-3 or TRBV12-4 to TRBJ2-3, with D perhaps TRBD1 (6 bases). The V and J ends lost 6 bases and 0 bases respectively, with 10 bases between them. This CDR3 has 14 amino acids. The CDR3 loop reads CASSKQGSTDTQYF. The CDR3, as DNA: TGTGCCAGCAGCAAACAGGGTAGCACAGATACGCAGTATTTT.